Each of the 4 T cell receptor beta chains below was sequenced from the same sample in a study of blood T cell repertoires in COVID-19. The repertoire was sequenced with immunoSEQ multiplex PCR; TCRdb's copy has only in-frame clones and lacks some. The sample lists about 300,000 clones; 75% to 90% were seen once. Input material: PBMCs or T cells enriched from blood (not recorded which). These receptor sequences come from a woman in her 30s who had been exposed to COVID-19.

The chain is built from TRBV11-3 and TRBJ1-1; 8 bases are a match to TRBD1. J gave up 6 bases and V 2 bases, and 2 bases lay outside the gene matches. CDR1 and CDR2 (germline): SGHNT, YENEEA. The CDR3 is made up of 13 amino acids. CDR3 bases: TGTGCCAGCAGCTTATCAGGGGGCCCTGAAGCTTTCTTT. Its protein product is CASSLSGGPEAFF.

The chain combines TRBV5-6 with TRBJ2-7; TRBD2 matches at 11 bases. Germline trimming cut 1 base from V and 5 bases from J; bases unmatched to any gene: 5. The V gene's germline CDR1 is SGHDT and CDR2 YYEEEE. The CDR3 runs to 15 residues. The CDR3 region is CASSLTSGSLDEQYF. For the CDR3, the DNA is TGTGCCAGCAGCTTGACTAGCGGGAGTCTAGACGAGCAGTACTTC.

The chain joins TRBV27 to TRBJ2-6; D is unresolved. The CDR3 is 15 amino acids. Trimming left V 3 bases short and J 0 bases short, with 6 bases between. The germline V gene encodes CDR1 MNHEY and CDR2 SMNVEV (reference sequence). The CDR3 protein is CASSFYSSGANVLTF. For the CDR3, the DNA is TGTGCCAGCAGTTTCTACAGCTCTGGGGCCAACGTCCTGACTTTC.

The rearrangement joins TRBV5-1 to TRBJ2-6, with 7 bases identical to TRBD1. The V segment lost 0 bases and the J segment 4 bases; nucleotides outside the gene matches: 10. The CDR3 is 18 amino acids. CDR1 is SGHRS and CDR2 is YFSETQ in the germline V gene. Here the CDR3 DNA reads TGCGCCAGCAGCTTGGACTACAGAGAGGGGGCCGGGGCCAACGTCCTGACTTTC. The encoded protein is CASSLDYREGAGANVLTF.